The 20 T cell receptor beta chains given below trace back to one sample, sequenced in a study of Graves' ophthalmopathy and Graves' hyperthyroidism. The study amplified TCR beta CDR3 regions using RNA transcripts. An initial RT-PCR round employing HTBI primers preceded a second-round multiplex PCR. TCRdb analysed the multiplex PCR reads with MiXCR anew, one entry per CDR3 protein. Of approximately 160,000 distinct CDR3 sequences in the sample, under 40% are singletons; the top ten hold around 5.8%. Sequenced: peripheral blood. These receptors were collected from a woman in her thirties or forties with Graves' ophthalmopathy.

This clonotype was picked up many times. The rearrangement uses TRBV6-5 and TRBJ1-2; the D gene is possibly TRBD1 (6 bases). V lost 0 bases, J lost 14 bases, and 19 bases lay in between. This CDR3 is 14 amino acids long. The germline CDR1 and CDR2 sequences are MNHEY and SVGAGI. In DNA form, the CDR3 reads TGTGCCAGCAGTTACTCGCGATGGGACAAGGACTTAACCTTC. Translated: CASSYSRWDKDLTF.

This chain uses TRBV11-2 with TRBJ2-1; 10 positions agree with TRBD2. The CDR3 is made up of 15 amino acids. V trimming: 2 bases; J trimming: 6 bases; junction bases outside the gene matches: 4. CDR1 SGHAT and CDR2 FQNNGV come from the germline V gene. The DNA for the CDR3 is TGTGCCAGCAGCTTACTAGCGGGAGCCATCAATGAGCAGTTCTTC. Amino acids: CASSLLAGAINEQFF.

The rearrangement joins TRBV28 to TRBJ1-5; 7 bases line up with TRBD1. The CDR3 runs 16 residues. The germline CDR1 and CDR2 sequences are MDHEN and SYDVKM. J gave up 2 bases and V 4 bases, and 8 bases lay outside the gene matches. The CDR3 spells CASSSPTQGGNQPQHF. The CDR3 nucleotides read TGTGCCAGCAGTTCACCCACGCAGGGGGGCAATCAGCCCCAGCATTTT.

V is TRBV29-1 and J is TRBJ2-5, with 10 bases fitting TRBD1. Germline V gene data show CDR1 as SQVTM and CDR2 as ANQGSEA. This CDR3 region has 12 residues. J lost 4 bases, V lost 6 bases, and 2 bases had no gene match. CDR3 in amino acids: CSVRTGGETQYF. The CDR3 coding sequence is TGCAGCGTCCGGACAGGGGGAGAGACCCAGTACTTC.

There are many counts of this clonotype. The chain has TRBV6-1 and TRBJ2-4; D possibly corresponds to TRBD1 (6 bases). The CDR3 totals 17 residues. V gave up 3 bases and J gave up 2 bases, with 17 bases separating them. Germline V gene data show CDR1 as MNHNS and CDR2 as SASEGT. CDR3 loop: CASSEFGRTVPKNIQYF. The CDR3 DNA follows: TGTGCCAGCAGTGAGTTTGGTCGGACAGTCCCCAAAAACATTCAGTACTTC.

V usage is TRBV19 and J usage is TRBJ1-2, with 8 bases fitting TRBD1. The V gene end was trimmed by 8 bases and the J gene end by 6 bases; junction bases not matched to a gene: 8. The CDR3 is 13 residues long. Germline V gene sequence: CDR1 LNHDA, CDR2 SQIVND (reference sequence). The CDR3 region is CASSPRDRNGYTF. The CDR3, as DNA: TGTGCCAGTTCCCCCCGGGACAGGAATGGCTACACCTTC.

This clonotype came up many times. The V gene is TRBV11-3, the J gene TRBJ1-1, with TRBD1 matching 11 bases. Germline CDR1 and CDR2: SGHNT and YENEEA. The CDR3 has 15 amino acids. V dropped 5 bases and J dropped 11; count of bases not matched to a gene: 13. The CDR3 DNA sequence: TGTGCCAGCAGCCCCGGGACAGGGGGTTTCGGTGACGCTTTCTTT. It translates to CASSPGTGGFGDAFF.

In its sample, this clonotype was seen many times. The chain uses TRBV28 and TRBJ2-7, with a tentative D call TRBD1 (6 bases). Germline CDR1 reads MDHEN; CDR2 reads SYDVKM. Trimming took 5 bases from V and 4 from J, leaving 15 bases between them. The CDR3 covers 14 residues. Here the CDR3 DNA reads TGTGCCAGCAGTGGACAGACACCTATATACGAGCAGTACTTC. This gives the protein CASSGQTPIYEQYF.

This clonotype was found many times. The chain couples TRBV6-1 to TRBJ2-2, with 7 bases matching TRBD1. The J segment lost 2 bases and the V segment lost 4 bases, leaving 7 bases of the junction unmatched. Germline loops: CDR1 MNHNS, CDR2 SASEGT. The CDR3 runs 16 residues. The CDR3 region has the DNA TGTGCCAGCAGTGGCAGGGGGTATGCCAACACCGGGGAGCTGTTTTTT. Its protein is CASSGRGYANTGELFF.

This clonotype was seen repeatedly, ten times or more. The chain has TRBV10-3 and TRBJ1-5, with D possibly TRBD1 on 5 matching bases. Between the trimmed V and J ends, which lost 7 bases and 2 bases, there was a span of 9 bases. From germline, CDR1 is ENHRY and CDR2 SYGVKD. This CDR3 region has 13 residues. CDR3 sequence reads: CAIKGAGNQPQHF. In nucleotides, the CDR3 is TGTGCCATCAAAGGGGCTGGCAATCAGCCCCAGCATTTT.

This chain joins TRBV6-1 and TRBJ1-1, with 9 positions matching TRBD1. CDR1 and CDR2 (germline): MNHNS, SASEGT. This CDR3 region has 16 residues. J lost 4 bases, V lost 3 bases, and 9 bases had no gene match. CDR3: CASSDTGGWKATEAFF. DNA of the CDR3: TGTGCCAGCAGTGACACAGGGGGCTGGAAGGCCACTGAAGCTTTCTTT.

The genes are TRBV28 and TRBJ1-2; weak D call: TRBD1 (5 bases). The CDR3 contains 15 residues. Germline V gives CDR1 MDHEN, CDR2 SYDVKM. V was cut by 5 bases and J by 2 bases, with 15 bases left in between. CDR3 nucleotides: TGTGCCAGCAGTCCCCCGTCCGGACACAACTATGGCTACACCTTC. As protein: CASSPPSGHNYGYTF.

The chain is built from TRBV12-3 or TRBV12-4 and TRBJ2-7; 9 positions agree with TRBD1. Unmatched junction bases numbered 15, after V lost 6 bases and J lost 9 bases. The CDR3 extends over 15 amino acids. The CDR3 region has the DNA TGTGCCAGCAGCGCGGTGGGACAGGGAATTGACGGGCAGTACTTC. Translated: CASSAVGQGIDGQYF.

The rearrangement links TRBV27 to TRBJ1-5; D is undetermined. CDR1 is MNHEY and CDR2 is SMNVEV in the germline V gene (reference sequence). Between the trimmed V and J ends, which lost 3 bases and 5 bases, there was a span of 11 bases. The CDR3 has 14 amino acids. CDR3 in amino acids: CASSLSQNDQPQHF. In DNA, the CDR3 is TGTGCCAGCAGTTTGTCCCAGAACGATCAGCCCCAGCATTTT.

In this sample, this clonotype turned up many times. V is TRBV6-2 or TRBV6-3 and J is TRBJ1-2, with D unresolved. CDR3 length equals 13 residues. Germline V gene data show CDR1 as MNHEY and CDR2 as SVGEGT. V was shortened by 10 bases and J by 2 bases, with 14 bases between the two germline ends. CDR3 loop: CATFQFFNYGYTF. In nucleotides, the CDR3 is TGTGCCACCTTCCAGTTCTTCAACTATGGCTACACCTTC.

V is TRBV5-1 and J is TRBJ2-5, with D possibly TRBD2 on 7 matching bases. The CDR3 loop spans 15 amino acids. Germline loops: CDR1 SGHRS, CDR2 YFSETQ. V lost 6 bases and J lost 1, with 16 bases in between. The CDR3 loop reads CASIQGRGPQETQYF. The CDR3 region has the DNA TGCGCCAGCATCCAAGGGCGGGGGCCCCAAGAGACCCAGTACTTC.

This clonotype was seen many times. The CDR3 region has the DNA TGTGCCAGCAGCTTAGTGGGTGGGGCGACTGAAGCTTTCTTT. The encoded protein is CASSLVGGATEAFF. The chain carries TRBV7-9 and TRBJ1-1; perhaps TRBD1 as D (5 bases). Germline values: CDR1 SEHNR, CDR2 FQNEAQ (reference sequence). V was cut by 1 base and J by 5 bases, with 11 bases left in between. This CDR3 contains 14 residues.

This clonotype was counted once. V and J are TRBV12-3 or TRBV12-4 and TRBJ2-7, with D possibly being TRBD1 (6 bases). The CDR3 has 15 amino acids. With 6 bases removed from V and 1 base from J, the gap between germline ends came to 16 bases. Written as DNA, the CDR3 is TGTGCCAGCAGGTCACAGGGTGTTTTTTCCTACGAGCAGTACTTC. Translation: CASRSQGVFSYEQYF.

This clonotype showed up many times. The rearrangement links TRBV24-1 to TRBJ1-2; D may be TRBD1 (5 bases). Germline V CDR1 and CDR2: KGHDR, SFDVKD. The CDR3 is 14 residues long. The V gene lost 4 bases and the J gene lost 5 bases, with 13 bases spanning the gap. The CDR3 sequence is CATSEAGAAYGYTF. Written as DNA, the CDR3 is TGTGCCACCAGTGAGGCCGGGGCAGCATATGGCTACACCTTC.

At least ten counts were recorded for this clonotype. This chain connects TRBV5-6 to TRBJ2-5; D uncertain. V lost 0 bases to trimming and J lost 3 bases, with 9 bases between them. The CDR3 totals 14 residues. In germline, CDR1 is SGHDT, CDR2 YYEEEE. CDR3 nucleotide sequence: TGTGCCAGCAGCTTGGTGCGCAGAGAAGAGACCCAGTACTTC. It yields the protein CASSLVRREETQYF.